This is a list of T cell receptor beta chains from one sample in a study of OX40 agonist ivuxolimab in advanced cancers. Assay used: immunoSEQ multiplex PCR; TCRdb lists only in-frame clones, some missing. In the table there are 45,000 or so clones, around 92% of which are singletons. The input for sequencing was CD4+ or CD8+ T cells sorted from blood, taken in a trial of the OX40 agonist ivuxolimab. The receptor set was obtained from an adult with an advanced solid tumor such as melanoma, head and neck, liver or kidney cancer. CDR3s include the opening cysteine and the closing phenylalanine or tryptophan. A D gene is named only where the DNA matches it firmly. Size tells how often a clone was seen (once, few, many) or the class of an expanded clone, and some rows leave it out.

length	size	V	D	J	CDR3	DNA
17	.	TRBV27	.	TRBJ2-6	CASSYRDYGTGANVLTF	TGTGCCAGCAGTTACAGGGATTATGGCACTGGGGCCAACGTCCTGACTTTC
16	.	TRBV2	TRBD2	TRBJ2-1	CASSPIAAGGRDEQFF	TGTGCCAGCAGCCCTATCGCGGCGGGAGGCCGGGATGAGCAGTTCTTC
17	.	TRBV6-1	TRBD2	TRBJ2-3	CASSEPTLAGATDTQYF	TGTGCCAGCAGTGAACCCACCCTAGCGGGAGCCACAGATACGCAGTATTTT
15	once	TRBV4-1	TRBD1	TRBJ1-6	CASSPGTGKNSPLHF	TGCGCCAGCAGCCCCGGGACAGGGAAGAATTCACCCCTCCACTTT
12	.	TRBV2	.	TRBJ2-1	CASRGAWDEQFF	TGTGCCAGCAGGGGTGCGTGGGATGAGCAGTTCTTC
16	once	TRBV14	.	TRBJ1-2	CASSPQGPPARPGYTF	TGTGCCAGCAGCCCCCAGGGACCGCCAGCACGGCCCGGGTACACCTTC
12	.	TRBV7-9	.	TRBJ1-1	CASSFRALEAFF	TGTGCCAGCAGCTTCCGGGCGCTCGAAGCTTTCTTT
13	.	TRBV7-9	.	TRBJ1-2	CASSLQQGYGYTF	TGTGCCAGCAGCTTACAGCAGGGCTATGGCTACACCTTC
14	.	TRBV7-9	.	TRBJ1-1	CASSLGSLNTEAFF	TGTGCCAGCAGCTTGGGGAGCTTGAACACTGAAGCTTTCTTT
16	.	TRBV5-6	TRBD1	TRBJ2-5	CASSLRRRGRQETQYF	TGTGCCAGCAGCTTGAGGCGCAGGGGGCGGCAAGAGACCCAGTACTTC
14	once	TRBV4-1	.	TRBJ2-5	CASSQPDSSETQYF	TGCGCCAGCAGCCAACCGGACAGTTCAGAGACCCAGTACTTC
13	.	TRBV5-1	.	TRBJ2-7	CASSSSDRYEQYF	TGCGCCAGCAGCTCGTCGGACAGATACGAGCAGTACTTC
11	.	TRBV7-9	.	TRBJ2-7	CASSFSHEQYF	TGTGCCAGCAGCTTTAGCCACGAGCAGTACTTC
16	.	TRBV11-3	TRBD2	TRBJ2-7	CASSLGSVSGSGEQYF	TGTGCCAGCAGCTTAGGGTCGGTTAGCGGGAGCGGTGAGCAGTACTTC
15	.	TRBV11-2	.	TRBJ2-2	CASSFFLRASGELFF	TGTGCCAGCAGCTTTTTTTTAAGGGCCTCCGGGGAGCTGTTTTTT
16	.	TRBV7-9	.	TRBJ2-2	CASSSVSGINTGELFF	TGTGCCAGCAGCTCAGTTTCGGGGATAAACACCGGGGAGCTGTTTTTT
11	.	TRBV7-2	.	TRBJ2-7	CASSLGEKQYF	TGTGCCAGCAGCTTAGGGGAGAAGCAGTACTTC
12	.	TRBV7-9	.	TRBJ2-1	CASSLGTFEQFF	TGTGCCAGCAGCTTAGGAACATTTGAGCAGTTCTTC
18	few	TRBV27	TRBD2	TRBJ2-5	CASSFIGASGGHQETQYF	TGTGCCAGCAGTTTCATCGGGGCTAGCGGGGGACACCAAGAGACCCAGTACTTC
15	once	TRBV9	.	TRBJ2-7	CASSPKEGGVHEQYF	TGTGCCAGCAGCCCAAAAGAAGGGGGAGTCCACGAGCAGTACTTC
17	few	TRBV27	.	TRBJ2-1	CASSFGGLGISAGEQFF	TGTGCCAGCAGTTTTGGAGGCTTGGGAATCTCTGCTGGGGAGCAGTTCTTC
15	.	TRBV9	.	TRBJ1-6	CASSVKGTVNSPLHF	TGTGCCAGCAGCGTTAAGGGAACGGTTAATTCACCCCTCCACTTT
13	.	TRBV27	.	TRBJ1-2	CASSLTHNYGYTF	TGTGCCAGCAGCCTAACCCATAACTATGGCTACACCTTC
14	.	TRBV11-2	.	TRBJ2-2	CASSLEGSSGELFF	TGTGCCAGCAGCTTAGAGGGTAGCAGCGGGGAGCTGTTTTTT
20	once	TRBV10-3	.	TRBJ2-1	CAISDYILGGGQEYYNEQFF	TGTGCCATCAGTGACTATATCTTGGGGGGTGGACAAGAGTATTACAATGAGCAGTTCTTC
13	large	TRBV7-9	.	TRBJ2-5	CASSLVLKETQYF	TGTGCCAGCAGCTTAGTGCTAAAAGAGACCCAGTACTTC
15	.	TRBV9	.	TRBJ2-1	CASSPLTSSYNEQFF	TGTGCCAGCAGCCCCCTCACGAGCTCCTACAATGAGCAGTTCTTC
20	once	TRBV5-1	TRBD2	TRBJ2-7	CASSLSQREGRTSFTYEQYF	TGCGCCAGCAGCTTGAGCCAGCGGGAGGGCCGTACTAGTTTTACCTACGAGCAGTACTTC
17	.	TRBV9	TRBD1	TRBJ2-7	CASSVEKWGTALYEQYF	TGTGCCAGCAGCGTAGAAAAATGGGGGACAGCCCTTTACGAGCAGTACTTC
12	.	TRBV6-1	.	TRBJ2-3	CATSVGTDTQYF	TGTGCCACCAGCGTCGGCACAGATACGCAGTATTTT
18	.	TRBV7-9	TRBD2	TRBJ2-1	CASSLGTSGSYWGNEQFF	TGTGCCAGCAGCTTAGGGACTAGCGGGAGTTATTGGGGCAATGAGCAGTTCTTC
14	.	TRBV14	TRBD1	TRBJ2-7	CASSRYEGAREQYF	TGTGCCAGCAGCCGATACGAGGGGGCGCGGGAGCAGTACTTC
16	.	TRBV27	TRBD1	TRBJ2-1	CASSPTGQRRTLEQFF	TGTGCCAGCAGTCCGACGGGACAGCGCCGGACCCTCGAGCAGTTCTTC
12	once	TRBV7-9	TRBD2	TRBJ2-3	CASSLRGGTQYF	TGTGCCAGCAGCCTCCGGGGGGGGACGCAGTATTTT
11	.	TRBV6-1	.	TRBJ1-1	CASSYGVEAFF	TGTGCCAGCAGTTACGGCGTCGAAGCTTTCTTT
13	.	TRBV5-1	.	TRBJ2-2	CASTRLNTGELFF	TGCGCCAGCACCCGACTAAACACCGGGGAGCTGTTTTTT
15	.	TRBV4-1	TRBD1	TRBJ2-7	CASSHILTGQYEQYF	TGCGCCAGCAGCCACATCCTGACAGGGCAGTACGAGCAGTACTTC
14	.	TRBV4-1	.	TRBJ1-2	CASSLFQGDYGYTF	TGCGCCAGCAGCCTATTTCAGGGTGACTATGGCTACACCTTC
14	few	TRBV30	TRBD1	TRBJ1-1	CAWSWGQGADEAFF	TGTGCCTGGAGCTGGGGACAGGGGGCGGATGAAGCTTTCTTT
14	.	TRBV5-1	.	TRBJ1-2	CASSLEAASYGYTF	TGCGCCAGCAGCTTGGAGGCAGCTTCCTATGGCTACACCTTC
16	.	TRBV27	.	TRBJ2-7	CASGRGLAGPGLEQYF	TGTGCCAGCGGCAGGGGGCTAGCGGGACCAGGGCTCGAGCAGTACTTC
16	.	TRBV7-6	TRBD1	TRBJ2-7	CASSLAPGQGTYEQYF	TGTGCCAGCAGCTTAGCCCCGGGACAGGGTACCTACGAGCAGTACTTC
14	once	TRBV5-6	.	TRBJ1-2	CASSLERNYYGYTF	TGTGCCAGCAGCTTGGAAAGGAATTACTATGGCTACACCTTC
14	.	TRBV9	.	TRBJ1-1	CASSVVGENTEAFF	TGTGCCAGCAGCGTAGTAGGAGAGAACACTGAAGCTTTCTTT
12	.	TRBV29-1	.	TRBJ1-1	CSVVGGRTEAFF	TGCAGCGTTGTAGGGGGGCGGACTGAAGCTTTCTTT